The T cell receptor beta chain described here comes from a study of shared clonotypes between healthy human individuals. A word on this clone: What it binds is unknown.

Findings and caveats of the study: As a rule, naive subsets had a larger estimated richness than memory subsets.

Repertoires were generated with immunoSEQ multiplex PCR, while TCRdb's copy carries only in-frame clones and drops some. This table has roughly 2.6 million clones, approximately 92% appearing once. The V gene end was trimmed by 2 bases and the J gene end by 1 base; junction bases not matched to a gene: 4. Per germline, CDR1 LGHNT and CDR2 FRNRAP. The CDR3 runs to 16 residues. The TCR sequence derives from a man between 18 and 29 years old in good health. The chain carries TRBV12-5 and TRBJ2-5; 10 bases line up with TRBD2. Sequencing was performed on naive CD4+ T cells sorted from blood. The subset here: CD45RA+ positively selected. CDR3 residues: CASGLRLAGVQETQYF. The CDR3 bases are TGTGCTAGTGGTTTGAGGCTAGCGGGAGTCCAAGAGACCCAGTACTTC.